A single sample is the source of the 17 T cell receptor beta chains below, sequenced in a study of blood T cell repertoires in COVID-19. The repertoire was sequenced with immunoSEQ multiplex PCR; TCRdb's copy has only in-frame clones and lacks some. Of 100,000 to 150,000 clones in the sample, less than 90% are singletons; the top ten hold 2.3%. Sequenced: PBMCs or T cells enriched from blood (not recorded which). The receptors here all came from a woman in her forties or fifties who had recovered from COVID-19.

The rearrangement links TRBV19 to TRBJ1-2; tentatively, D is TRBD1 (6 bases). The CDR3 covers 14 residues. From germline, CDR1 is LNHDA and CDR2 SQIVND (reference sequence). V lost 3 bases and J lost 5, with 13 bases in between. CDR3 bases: TGTGCCAGTAGTATCGTGACCCAGGGGTATGGCTACACCTTC. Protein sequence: CASSIVTQGYGYTF.

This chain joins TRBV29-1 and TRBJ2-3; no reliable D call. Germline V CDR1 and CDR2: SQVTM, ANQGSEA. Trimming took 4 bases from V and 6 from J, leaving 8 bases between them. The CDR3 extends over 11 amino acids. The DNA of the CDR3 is TGCAGCGTTGCGACCAGGGATACGCAGTATTTT. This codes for CSVATRDTQYF.

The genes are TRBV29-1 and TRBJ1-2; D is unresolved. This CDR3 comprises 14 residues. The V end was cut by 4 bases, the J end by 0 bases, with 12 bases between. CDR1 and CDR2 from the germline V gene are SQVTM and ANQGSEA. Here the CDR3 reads CSVAEGSANYGYTF. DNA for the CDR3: TGCAGCGTTGCTGAGGGCTCAGCTAACTATGGCTACACCTTC.

The CDR3: CASRPDPGRGQPQHF. In DNA, the CDR3 is TGTGCCAGCAGACCCGATCCAGGGAGGGGACAGCCCCAGCATTTT. The V and J genes are TRBV2 and TRBJ1-5, with D possibly matching TRBD1 (5 bases). V lost 6 bases and J lost 7, with 19 bases in between. Germline CDR1 and CDR2: SNHLY and FYNNEI. This CDR3 spans 15 amino acids.

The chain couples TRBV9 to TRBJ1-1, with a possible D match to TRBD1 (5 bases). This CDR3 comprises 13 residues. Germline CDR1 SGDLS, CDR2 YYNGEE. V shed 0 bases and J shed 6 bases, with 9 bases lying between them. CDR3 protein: CASSVAGLAEAFF. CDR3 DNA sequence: TGTGCCAGCAGCGTAGCAGGGCTGGCTGAAGCTTTCTTT.

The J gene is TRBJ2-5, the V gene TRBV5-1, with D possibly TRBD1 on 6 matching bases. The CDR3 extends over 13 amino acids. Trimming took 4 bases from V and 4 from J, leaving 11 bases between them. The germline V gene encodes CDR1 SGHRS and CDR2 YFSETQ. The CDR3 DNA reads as TGCGCCAGCAGCGGAACAGGGCCAGAGACCCAGTACTTC. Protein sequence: CASSGTGPETQYF.

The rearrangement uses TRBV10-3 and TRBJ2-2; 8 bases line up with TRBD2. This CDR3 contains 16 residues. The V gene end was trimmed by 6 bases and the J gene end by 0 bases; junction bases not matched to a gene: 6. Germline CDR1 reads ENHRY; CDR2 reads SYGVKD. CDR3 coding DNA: TGTGCCATCAGCGCCACTAGCGGCCCGAACACCGGGGAGCTGTTTTTT. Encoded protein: CAISATSGPNTGELFF.

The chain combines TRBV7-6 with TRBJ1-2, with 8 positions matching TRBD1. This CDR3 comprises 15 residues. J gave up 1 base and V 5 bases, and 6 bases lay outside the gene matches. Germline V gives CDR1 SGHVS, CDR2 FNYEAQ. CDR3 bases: TGTGCCAGCAGCCTCAGACAGGGGATTAACTATGGCTACACCTTC. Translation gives CASSLRQGINYGYTF.

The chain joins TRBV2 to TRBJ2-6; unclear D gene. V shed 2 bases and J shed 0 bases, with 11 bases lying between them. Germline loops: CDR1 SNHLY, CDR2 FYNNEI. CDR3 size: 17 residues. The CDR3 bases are TGTGCCAGCAGTGAACTCTTCTGGAGCTCTGGGGCCAACGTCCTGACTTTC. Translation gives CASSELFWSSGANVLTF.

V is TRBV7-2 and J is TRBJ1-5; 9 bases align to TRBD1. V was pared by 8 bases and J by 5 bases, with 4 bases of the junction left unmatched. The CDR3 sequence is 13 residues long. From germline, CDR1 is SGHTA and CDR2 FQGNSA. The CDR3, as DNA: TGTGCCAGCGGACAGGGGATCTATCAGCCCCAGCATTTT. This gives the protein CASGQGIYQPQHF.

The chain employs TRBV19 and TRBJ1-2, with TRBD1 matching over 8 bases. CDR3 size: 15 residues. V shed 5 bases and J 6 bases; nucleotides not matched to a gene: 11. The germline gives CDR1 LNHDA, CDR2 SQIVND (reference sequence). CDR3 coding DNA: TGTGCCAGTAGTCCCCCGGGACAGGCGTATAATGGCTACACCTTC. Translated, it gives CASSPPGQAYNGYTF.

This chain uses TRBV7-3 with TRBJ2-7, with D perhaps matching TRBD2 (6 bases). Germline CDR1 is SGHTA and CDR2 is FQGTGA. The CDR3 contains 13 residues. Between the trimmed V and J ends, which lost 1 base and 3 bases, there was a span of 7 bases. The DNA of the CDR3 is TGTGCCAGCAGCTTAATCGGGGGCTACGAGCAGTACTTC. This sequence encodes CASSLIGGYEQYF.

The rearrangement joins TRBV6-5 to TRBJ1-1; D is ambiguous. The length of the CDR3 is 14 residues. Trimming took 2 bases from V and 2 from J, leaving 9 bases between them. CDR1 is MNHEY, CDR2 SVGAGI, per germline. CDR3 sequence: CASSYGRENTEAFF. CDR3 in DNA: TGTGCCAGCAGTTACGGCCGGGAAAACACTGAAGCTTTCTTT.

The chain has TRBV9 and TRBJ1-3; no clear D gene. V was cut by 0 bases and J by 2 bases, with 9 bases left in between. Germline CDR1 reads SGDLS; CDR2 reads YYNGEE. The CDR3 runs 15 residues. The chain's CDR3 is CASSVDLTAGNTIYF. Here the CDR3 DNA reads TGTGCCAGCAGCGTAGATCTTACGGCTGGAAACACCATATATTTT.

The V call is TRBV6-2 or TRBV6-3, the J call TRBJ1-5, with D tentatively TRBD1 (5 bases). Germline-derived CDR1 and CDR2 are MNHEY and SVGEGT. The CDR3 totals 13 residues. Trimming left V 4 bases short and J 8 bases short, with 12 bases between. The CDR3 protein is CASSWGWGEPQHF. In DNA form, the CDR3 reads TGTGCCAGCAGTTGGGGATGGGGGGAGCCCCAGCATTTT.

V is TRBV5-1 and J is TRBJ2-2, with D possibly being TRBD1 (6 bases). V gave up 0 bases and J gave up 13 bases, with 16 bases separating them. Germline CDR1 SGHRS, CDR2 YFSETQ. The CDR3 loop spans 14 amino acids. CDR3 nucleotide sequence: TGCGCCAGCAGCTTGGTCCGATACAGGGTATGGCTGTTTTTT. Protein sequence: CASSLVRYRVWLFF.

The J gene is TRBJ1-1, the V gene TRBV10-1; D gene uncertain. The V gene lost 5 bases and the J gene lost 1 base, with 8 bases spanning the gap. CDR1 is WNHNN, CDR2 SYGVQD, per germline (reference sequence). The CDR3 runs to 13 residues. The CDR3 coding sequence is TGCGCCAGCAGTTTGGGCCAGAACACTGAAGCTTTCTTT. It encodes CASSLGQNTEAFF.